The source of this T cell receptor beta chain is a study of T cells after yellow fever vaccination. For the study at large: Researchers used SMART-Seq v4 Ultra Low Input to prepare fractions that had low cell numbers.

CDR3 length: 17 residues. Trimming removed 6 bases from V and 5 bases from J; junction bases left unmatched: 15. Findings and caveats of the study: Abundant clonotypes from the bulk population could contaminate FACS-sorted repertoires. Few clonotypes appeared in both CD4 and CD8 compartments.

This clonotype was observed at least ten times. Its antigen is not identified. UMIs were added to TCR cDNA along with a universal primer site when it was made by 5'RACE template switching. TCRdb fed the 5' RACE reads into MiXCR, producing one record per CDR3 protein. This table holds 500,000 to 650,000 distinct CDR3 sequences, 17% found once. This sequence joins TRBV12-3 or TRBV12-4 and TRBJ2-3, with TRBD2 matching over 9 bases. The TCR comes from a man younger than 30 who received the YFV17D yellow fever vaccine. The sample was PBMCs, taken 5 days after the first yellow fever vaccination. CDR3 amino acids: CASRPGLAGIRKDTQYF. For the CDR3, the DNA is TGTGCCAGCAGACCAGGGCTAGCGGGGATCCGGAAAGATACGCAGTATTTT.